Listed below are T cell receptor beta chains from one sample, sequenced in a study of T cell repertoires in cytomegalovirus infection. Antigens for these TCRs are unknown. One entry per CDR3 protein results from TCRdb running MiXCR on the reads. The sample holds roughly 45,000 distinct CDR3 sequences, more than 20% seen once. Sequencing was performed on PBMCs, sequenced either directly or after in vitro stimulation (not recorded which). The source of these receptors is a human donor in good health (CMV status not recorded). Some clones in this sample may be carry-over from other donors' samples. The CDR3 runs from the conserved cysteine through the conserved F or W. A D gene is named only where the DNA matches it firmly. Size tells how often a clone was seen (once, few, many) or the class of an expanded clone, and some rows leave it out.

size	length	V	J	D	DNA	CDR3
many	14	TRBV7-8	TRBJ2-5	-	TGTGCCAGCAGCCCGGACTGGGTTCAAGAGACCCAGTACTTC	CASSPDWVQETQYF
-	15	TRBV7-9	TRBJ2-7	-	TGTGCCAGCAGCTTAGATGTTGGACTCAACTACGAGCAGTACTTC	CASSLDVGLNYEQYF
many	13	TRBV5-1	TRBJ2-5	-	TGCGCCAGCAGCAGGACACCTCAAGAGACCCAGTACTTC	CASSRTPQETQYF
-	14	TRBV15	TRBJ2-5	-	TGTGCCACCAGCTCTAGGACTGGCGGAGAGACCCAGTACTTC	CATSSRTGGETQYF
few	13	TRBV2	TRBJ1-5	-	TGTGCCAGCGATGTCAGGGGTGATCAGCCCCAGCATTTT	CASDVRGDQPQHF
-	17	TRBV6-2/TRBV6-3	TRBJ1-1	-	TGTGCCAGCAGTTGGGAGGGATGGAGTAAACGGAACACTGAAGCTTTCTTT	CASSWEGWSKRNTEAFF
-	17	TRBV12-3/TRBV12-4	TRBJ2-1	TRBD2	TGTGCCAGCAGTTTTCCCCTCGGGGGGGCCTCCTACAATGAGCAGTTCTTC	CASSFPLGGASYNEQFF
-	15	TRBV29-1	TRBJ2-1	TRBD2	TGCAGCGTTGAAGCGGTACGTCTAGCGGACAATGAGCAGTTCTTC	CSVEAVRLADNEQFF
-	12	TRBV6-6	TRBJ2-1	-	TGTGCCAGCAGTTACGCGGACAATGAGCAGTTCTTC	CASSYADNEQFF
few	13	TRBV7-9	TRBJ2-1	TRBD2	TGTGCCAGCAGCAAGACTAGCGGGAGTGGGCAGTTCTTC	CASSKTSGSGQFF
many	15	TRBV6-6	TRBJ1-3	-	TGTGCCAGCAGTAACACAGGGCTCTCTGGAAACACCATATATTTT	CASSNTGLSGNTIYF
-	16	TRBV5-1	TRBJ2-1	-	TGCGCCAGCAGCTCCCTATCGGGACTGCAAGGCAATGAGCAGTTCTTC	CASSSLSGLQGNEQFF
many	11	TRBV28	TRBJ2-5	-	TGTGCCAGCGCCGATGACGGGACCCAGTACTTC	CASADDGTQYF
many	17	TRBV12-3/TRBV12-4	TRBJ2-2	TRBD1	TGTGCCAGCAGTTCATACCGGGACAGTCCGAACACCGGGGAGCTGTTTTTT	CASSSYRDSPNTGELFF
few	13	TRBV6-1	TRBJ2-7	-	TGTGCCAGCAGTATAGGGACGATCTACGAGCAGTACTTC	CASSIGTIYEQYF
many	14	TRBV10-3	TRBJ1-6	-	TGTGCCACCCGAGAACTCTCCTATAATTCACCCCTCCACTTT	CATRELSYNSPLHF
few	17	TRBV27	TRBJ2-5	TRBD1	TGTGCCAGCAGTTTTTTAACCGGGACAGGGAAAGGAGAGACCCAGTACTTC	CASSFLTGTGKGETQYF
-	11	TRBV29-1	TRBJ2-7	-	TGCAGCGTTCATAATGGGGGCGAGCAGTACTTC	CSVHNGGEQYF
few	14	TRBV9	TRBJ2-3	-	TGTGCCAGCAGCGTAGACCCCCTGAAAGATACGCAGTATTTT	CASSVDPLKDTQYF
-	12	TRBV12-3/TRBV12-4	TRBJ1-2	-	TGTGCCAGCAGTTATAATCCCTATGGCTACACCTTC	CASSYNPYGYTF
once	20	TRBV7-9	TRBJ2-6	-	TGTGCCAGCAGCTTAGAAGTTTCCCGTTATCTCAACTCTGGGGCCAACGTCCTGACTTTC	CASSLEVSRYLNSGANVLTF
few	12	TRBV11-2	TRBJ1-1	-	TGTGCCAGCAGCTTATCCCTAGGGGAAGCTTTCTTT	CASSLSLGEAFF
-	16	TRBV4-2	TRBJ2-1	-	TGTGCCAGCAGCCCCCTTTTGGGGGGGGCCCGCAATGAGCAGTTCTTC	CASSPLLGGARNEQFF
many	15	TRBV6-6	TRBJ2-7	TRBD1	TGTGCCAGCAGTTACACCGGACAGGGTTCGGGCGAGCAGTACTTC	CASSYTGQGSGEQYF
-	17	TRBV6-1	TRBJ2-4	-	TGTGCCAGCAGTCCCGGGACTCTCTCAAGGTCCAAAAACATTCAGTACTTC	CASSPGTLSRSKNIQYF
-	14	TRBV5-1	TRBJ1-4	-	TGCGCCAGCAGCCAAGGACAGACCAATGAAAAACTGTTTTTT	CASSQGQTNEKLFF